This T cell receptor (beta chain) was documented in a study of control samples from healthy donors and cancer patients. There are 20 residues in the CDR3. Germline V gene sequence: CDR1 SGHRS, CDR2 YFSETQ. Between the trimmed V and J ends, which lost 1 base and 4 bases, there was a span of 24 bases. Here immunoSEQ multiplex PCR was the method, and the copy in TCRdb shows in-frame clones only, minus some. This repertoire shows 170,000 or so clones, 90% to 95% found once; its top ten account for more than 1.2%. The sequencing input was blood. This chain joins TRBV5-1 and TRBJ2-6; perhaps TRBD2 as D (5 bases). The receptor was derived from a man in his late teens or twenties in good health. The CDR3 loop reads CASSLNVGASLRGGANVLTF. CDR3 nucleotides: TGCGCCAGCAGCTTGAATGTCGGAGCGTCCCTTCGAGGGGGGGCCAACGTCCTGACTTTC.